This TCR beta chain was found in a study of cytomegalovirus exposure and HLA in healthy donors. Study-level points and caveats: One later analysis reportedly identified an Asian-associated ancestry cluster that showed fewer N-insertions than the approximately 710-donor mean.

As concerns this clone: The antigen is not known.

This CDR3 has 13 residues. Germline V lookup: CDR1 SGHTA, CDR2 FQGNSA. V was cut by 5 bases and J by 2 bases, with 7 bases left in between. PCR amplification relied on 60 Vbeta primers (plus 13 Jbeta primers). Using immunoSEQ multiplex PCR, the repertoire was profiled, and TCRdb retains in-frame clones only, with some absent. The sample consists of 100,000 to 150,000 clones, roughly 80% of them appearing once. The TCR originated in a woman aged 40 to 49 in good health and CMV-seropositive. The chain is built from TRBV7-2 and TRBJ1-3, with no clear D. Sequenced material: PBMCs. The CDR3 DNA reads TGTGCCAGCAGCGGAGGGCCTGGAAACACCATATATTTT. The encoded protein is CASSGGPGNTIYF.